This T cell receptor (beta chain) was profiled in a study of blood T cell repertoires in COVID-19. Study-level information: Samples taken during acute and convalescent COVID-19 were collected in the United States, Italy and Spain. From T cells, B-cell-depleted T cells, or PBMCs came the material, which was cDNA or gDNA.

V shed 0 bases and J 4 bases; nucleotides not matched to a gene: 4. This CDR3 is built from 15 residues. Germline CDR1 reads SGHRS; CDR2 reads YFSETQ. In the original workflow: Cell counts per sample came from amplifying reference gene primers. Assay used: immunoSEQ multiplex PCR; TCRdb lists only in-frame clones, some missing. The DNA gave D and trimming, while V, J and clone size come from that table. The data contain roughly 200,000 clones, about 85% of them singletons. The source is a man between 65 and 85 years old with acute or convalescent COVID-19. Sequenced sample: peripheral blood. This chain uses TRBV5-1 with TRBJ2-1; 7 nucleotides agree with TRBD2. CDR3 nucleotide sequence: TGCGCCAGCAGCTTGGCGGGAGGAGGGTACAATGAGCAGTTCTTC. The encoded protein is CASSLAGGGYNEQFF.